A single sample gave rise to the 11 T cell receptor beta chains below, sequenced in a study of T cell changes during pregnancy in multiple sclerosis. TCRdb's copy holds only in-frame clones and misses some; the assay was immunoSEQ multiplex PCR. The repertoire holds tens of thousands of clones, roughly 90% seen once, with almost 5.5% in the top ten. The source was peripheral blood, collected in the third trimester of pregnancy. The receptors were sampled from a female donor in good health, enrolled as a control in a pregnancy study.

The CDR3 DNA is TGTGCCAGCAGCTTAAAGCCGCAAACGGGGGGCACTGAAGCTTTCTTT. Residues: CASSLKPQTGGTEAFF. The chain uses TRBV7-2 and TRBJ1-1; tentatively, D is TRBD1 (5 bases). The V end lost 2 bases, the J end lost 4 bases, and 17 bases lay between the germline ends. In germline, CDR1 is SGHTA, CDR2 FQGNSA. CDR3 size: 16 residues.

The rearrangement joins TRBV19 to TRBJ2-7; perhaps TRBD2 as D (5 bases). In germline, CDR1 is LNHDA, CDR2 SQIVND (reference sequence). This CDR3 comprises 14 residues. Deletions cut 2 bases from V and 2 bases from J, with 10 bases between. CDR3 residues: CASSIRGPTYEQYF. The CDR3 coding sequence is TGTGCCAGTAGTATACGCGGGCCCACCTACGAGCAGTACTTC.

The V call is TRBV2, the J call TRBJ1-3; D is ambiguous. V lost 1 base to trimming and J lost 2 bases, with 9 bases between them. Per the germline V gene, CDR1 is SNHLY and CDR2 is FYNNEI. This CDR3 has 15 residues. The CDR3 bases are TGTGCCAGCAGTGAAGGGAGAGTAGCTGGAAACACCATATATTTT. Protein sequence: CASSEGRVAGNTIYF.

The rearrangement links TRBV11-2 to TRBJ2-5; TRBD2 matches 12 bases. With 4 bases clipped from V and 5 bases from J, the junction kept 8 bases outside the gene matches. CDR1 is SGHAT, CDR2 FQNNGV, per germline. The CDR3 totals 16 residues. For the CDR3, the DNA is TGTGCCAGCAGCTCGCCTAGCGGGGGGGCCTGGGAGACCCAGTACTTC. This codes for CASSSPSGGAWETQYF.

V and J are TRBV7-2 and TRBJ2-3, with a possible D match to TRBD2 (7 bases). There are 18 residues in the CDR3. Trimming left V 8 bases short and J 0 bases short, with 24 bases between. Germline V gives CDR1 SGHTA, CDR2 FQGNSA. The CDR3 spells CASVWEGGPDLSTDTQYF. DNA of the CDR3: TGTGCCAGCGTCTGGGAGGGGGGCCCTGACCTGAGCACAGATACGCAGTATTTT.

The chain recombines TRBV28 with TRBJ2-6; D may be TRBD1 (5 bases). With 6 bases removed from V and 0 bases from J, the gap between germline ends came to 12 bases. Germline loops: CDR1 MDHEN, CDR2 SYDVKM. CDR3 length: 16 amino acids. The DNA of the CDR3 is TGTGCCAGCAGCATAACCAGGGTCTCTGGGGCCAACGTCCTGACTTTC. This translates into CASSITRVSGANVLTF. Full variable domain (missing parts from reference TRBV28 and TRBJ2-6): DVKVTQSSRYLVKRTGEKVFLECVQDMDHENMFWYRQDPGLGLRLIYFSYDVKMKEKGDIPEGYSVSREKKERFSLILESASTNQTSMYLCASSITRVSGANVLTFGAGSRLTVL.

This rearrangement joins TRBV10-1 to TRBJ1-4; 7 bases match TRBD1. V lost 11 bases, J lost 6 bases, and 9 bases stayed unmatched. Germline V CDR1 and CDR2: WNHNN, SYGVQD (reference sequence). The CDR3 has 13 residues. In DNA form, the CDR3 reads TGCGCCGCTAAAGGGCAGGGGGATGAAAAACTGTTTTTT. Translating gives CAAKGQGDEKLFF.

The DNA of the CDR3 is TGTGCCAGCAGCTTAATCCAGGACACTGAAGCTTTCTTT. It translates to CASSLIQDTEAFF. The gene calls are TRBV11-2 and TRBJ1-1; D is unclear. From germline, CDR1 is SGHAT and CDR2 FQNNGV. The CDR3 consists of 13 residues. Between the trimmed V and J ends, which lost 2 bases and 3 bases, there was a span of 7 bases.

CDR3 sequence reads: CASSQDWDRASEAFF. DNA of the CDR3: TGCGCCAGCAGCCAAGATTGGGACAGGGCATCTGAAGCTTTCTTT. The rearrangement joins TRBV4-3 to TRBJ1-1; TRBD1 matches 9 bases. The germline gives CDR1 LGHNA, CDR2 YSLEER. V lost 0 bases to trimming and J lost 6 bases; unmatched junction nucleotides: 5. The CDR3 totals 15 residues.

The CDR3 region is CASSQTNNEQFF. For the CDR3, the DNA is TGTGCCAGCAGCCAGACAAACAATGAGCAGTTCTTC. V usage is TRBV7-9 and J usage is TRBJ2-1; D unresolved. Trimming left V 5 bases short and J 5 bases short, with 7 bases between. Germline loops: CDR1 SEHNR, CDR2 FQNEAQ (reference sequence). The CDR3 sequence is 12 residues long.

Here the CDR3 reads CASSQRQSSYEQYF. CDR3 DNA sequence: TGTGCCAGCTCACAGAGACAGAGCTCCTACGAGCAGTACTTC. The V gene is TRBV18, the J gene TRBJ2-7; tentative D call: TRBD1 (5 bases). The CDR3 has 14 residues. Between the trimmed V and J ends, which lost 4 bases and 0 bases, there was a span of 10 bases. Germline V lookup: CDR1 KGHSH, CDR2 LQKENI.